These T cell receptor beta chains were read from a single sample in a study of blood T cell repertoires in COVID-19. Measured with immunoSEQ multiplex PCR; TCRdb has only the in-frame clones, and not every one. The sample consists of around 420,000 clones, roughly 90% of them appearing once. Sequencing was done on a sample of PBMCs or T cells enriched from blood (not recorded which). The receptors here all came from a woman aged 40 to 50 with acute COVID-19. Each CDR3 is given with its conserved first and last residue. The order of the fields is J gene, clone size, D gene, V gene, CDR3 DNA, CDR3 protein. The D gene is left open where the match is weak. Clone size is stated in some rows and not others, as once, few, many or a class when expanded.

TRBJ2-1 | - | TRBD2 | TRBV10-1 | TGCGCCAGCAGTGTCCGGGGGGACTTTAAGGATGAGCAGTTCTTC | CASSVRGDFKDEQFF
TRBJ2-7 | once | - | TRBV2 | TGTGCCAGCAGTGTACAGGGGAGGAACGAGCAGTACTTC | CASSVQGRNEQYF
TRBJ2-1 | - | - | TRBV21-1 | TGTGCCAGCAGCAATAGCGGGGGCCCGAGCTCCTACAATGAGCAGTTCTTC | CASSNSGGPSSYNEQFF
TRBJ1-2 | - | - | TRBV3-1/TRBV3-2 | TGTGCCAGCAGCCAACAGGTCTCAATCGTCGGCTACACCTTC | CASSQQVSIVGYTF
TRBJ2-3 | - | TRBD1 | TRBV7-9 | TGTGCCAGCAGCTTACAGGGGGCGGGTTCCACAGATACGCAGTATTTT | CASSLQGAGSTDTQYF
TRBJ1-3 | - | TRBD1 | TRBV5-4 | TGTGCCAGCAGCGCCCCACAGGGGAACTCTGGAAACACCATATATTTT | CASSAPQGNSGNTIYF
TRBJ2-1 | - | - | TRBV5-1 | TGCGCCAGCAGCTTTGGGGGCGCGGACAATGAGCAGTTCTTC | CASSFGGADNEQFF
TRBJ1-1 | - | - | TRBV6-2/TRBV6-3 | TGTGCCAGCAGTTACTCGAGGGACACTGAAGCTTTCTTT | CASSYSRDTEAFF
TRBJ2-7 | - | TRBD2 | TRBV3-1/TRBV3-2 | TGTGCCAGCAGCGGAGACGGGACTAGCGGCGAGCAGTACTTC | CASSGDGTSGEQYF
TRBJ2-3 | - | - | TRBV2 | TGTGCCAGCAGTGAAATGGCCGGCACAGATACGCAGTATTTT | CASSEMAGTDTQYF
TRBJ2-7 | - | TRBD1 | TRBV5-4 | TGTGCCAGCAGCTTACAGGGGGCGGCGTACGAGCAGTACTTC | CASSLQGAAYEQYF
TRBJ1-1 | - | TRBD1 | TRBV5-6 | TGTGCCAGCAGCTGGGGACAGGGGGCGGGAGCTTTCTTT | CASSWGQGAGAFF
TRBJ1-2 | - | TRBD1 | TRBV5-1 | TGCGCCAGCAGCCTTGGACAGGGTTCCTATGGCTACACCTTC | CASSLGQGSYGYTF
TRBJ2-6 | - | - | TRBV7-9 | TGTGCCAGCAGCCTCTCAGGGGCCATATTCTCTGGGGCCAACGTCCTGACTTTC | CASSLSGAIFSGANVLTF
TRBJ2-1 | once | TRBD2 | TRBV10-2 | TGCGCCAGCAGGTTTAGCGGGGGGGCCGCCTACAATGAGCAGTTCTTC | CASRFSGGAAYNEQFF
TRBJ1-1 | - | - | TRBV7-6 | TGTGCCAGCAGCTTAGGTCCAGGGTCGGACACTGAAGCTTTCTTT | CASSLGPGSDTEAFF
TRBJ2-3 | - | TRBD2 | TRBV13 | TGTGCCAGCAGCTTATTAGCGGGGGGGCCAGGGGATACGCAGTATTTT | CASSLLAGGPGDTQYF
TRBJ1-4 | - | - | TRBV11-2 | TGTGCCAGCAGCCCTAGTGGGGGGGCTAATGAAAAACTGTTTTTT | CASSPSGGANEKLFF
TRBJ2-2 | - | TRBD1 | TRBV3-1/TRBV3-2 | TGTGCCAGCGGACCTAACAGGGGGAACACCGGGGAGCTGTTTTTT | CASGPNRGNTGELFF
TRBJ1-1 | - | - | TRBV19 | TGTGCCAGTAACCTGCCGGGGAGGACTGAAGCTTTCTTT | CASNLPGRTEAFF
TRBJ2-7 | - | TRBD2 | TRBV7-2 | TGTGCCAGCACCCGGACTAGCGGATTCTACGAGCAGTACTTC | CASTRTSGFYEQYF
TRBJ2-3 | - | - | TRBV7-2 | TGTGCCAGCAGCTTAGGTCCCGCGGGGGCGACAGATACGCAGTATTTT | CASSLGPAGATDTQYF
TRBJ2-5 | - | TRBD2 | TRBV3-1/TRBV3-2 | TGTGCCAGCAGCCAAGATCTACGGGGGGAGGAGACCCAGTACTTC | CASSQDLRGEETQYF
TRBJ2-7 | - | TRBD1 | TRBV18 | TGTGCCAGCTCCCCGGGACAGGGGGCCTACGAGCAGTACTTC | CASSPGQGAYEQYF
TRBJ2-6 | - | TRBD1 | TRBV18 | TGTGCCAGCTCACGACAGGGCGGTGGGGCCAACGTCCTGACTTTC | CASSRQGGGANVLTF
TRBJ2-5 | - | - | TRBV3-1/TRBV3-2 | TGTGCCAGCAGCCCCCTCGCAGTCGGGGAGACCCAGTACTTC | CASSPLAVGETQYF
TRBJ1-2 | few | - | TRBV27 | TGTGCCAGCTCTCAGGGCCATGGCTACACCTTC | CASSQGHGYTF
TRBJ1-1 | once | TRBD1 | TRBV29-1 | TGCAGCGTTGATACGCACAGGGGGCTCACTGAAGCTTTCTTT | CSVDTHRGLTEAFF
TRBJ1-1 | - | - | TRBV11-3 | TGTGCCAGCAGCTTAGGGTCAGGGGATATGAACACTGAAGCTTTCTTT | CASSLGSGDMNTEAFF
TRBJ2-5 | - | - | TRBV29-1 | TGCAGCGCCTCCAGCCGTGGAGGTGAGACCCAGTACTTC | CSASSRGGETQYF
TRBJ1-4 | - | TRBD1 | TRBV7-9 | TGTGCCAGCAGCTACCCGGGACAGGGAATCGAAAAACTGTTTTTT | CASSYPGQGIEKLFF
TRBJ2-2 | - | - | TRBV11-2 | TGTGCCAGCAGCTCCCTCCTCAGATCGGGCACCGGGGAGCTGTTTTTT | CASSSLLRSGTGELFF
TRBJ2-3 | once | - | TRBV5-6 | TGTGCCAGCAGCTTTACTGCAGGGTTCACAGATACGCAGTATTTT | CASSFTAGFTDTQYF
TRBJ1-1 | - | - | TRBV19 | TGTGCCAGTAGTATCCGGGGGGCGGACACTGAAGCTTTCTTT | CASSIRGADTEAFF
TRBJ1-2 | - | TRBD1 | TRBV12-3/TRBV12-4 | TGTGCCAGCACAACAGGGGGCGCGCATGGCTACACCTTC | CASTTGGAHGYTF
TRBJ1-2 | - | - | TRBV11-2 | TGTGCCAGCAGCTTAGACCCTTATGGGAGAGCCTATGGCTACACCTTC | CASSLDPYGRAYGYTF
TRBJ2-3 | - | - | TRBV11-2 | TGTGCCAGCAGCCCCCTGGGCTACGGCACAGATACGCAGTATTTT | CASSPLGYGTDTQYF
TRBJ2-3 | - | TRBD2 | TRBV19 | TGTGCCAGTAGTCGGAGCGGGGGGGGCACAGATACGCAGTATTTT | CASSRSGGGTDTQYF
TRBJ2-1 | - | - | TRBV6-2/TRBV6-3 | TGTGCCAGCAGTTACTGGGGAACGGGGTCCGGGGAGCAGTTCTTC | CASSYWGTGSGEQFF
TRBJ2-7 | - | TRBD1 | TRBV7-2 | TGTGCCAGCAGCTTTCGGACAGGGTGGTACGAGCAGTACTTC | CASSFRTGWYEQYF
TRBJ1-4 | - | - | TRBV9 | TGTGCCAGCAGCGTAGGTACAGGCGAAGAAAAACTGTTTTTT | CASSVGTGEEKLFF
TRBJ2-1 | - | - | TRBV11-2 | TGTGCCAGCAGCTCGAGACAGAATTCCAATGAGCAGTTCTTC | CASSSRQNSNEQFF
TRBJ1-3 | - | - | TRBV4-1 | TGCGCCAGCAGCCAATTCGGGGGACCGGGAAACACCATATATTTT | CASSQFGGPGNTIYF
TRBJ2-7 | once | TRBD2 | TRBV3-1/TRBV3-2 | TGTGCCAGCAGCCAACAGAGCGGGGGCTCCTACGAGCAGTACTTC | CASSQQSGGSYEQYF
TRBJ2-5 | - | - | TRBV4-1 | TGCGCCAGCAGCCAAGTGATGCGGGTAGAGACCCAGTACTTC | CASSQVMRVETQYF
TRBJ1-5 | once | TRBD1 | TRBV14 | TGTGCCAGCAGGGGTTTGGACAGGGTCAATCAGCCCCAGCATTTT | CASRGLDRVNQPQHF
TRBJ1-2 | - | TRBD1 | TRBV12-3/TRBV12-4 | TGTGCCAGCGGGGACAGGGGGTATGGCTACACCTTC | CASGDRGYGYTF
TRBJ2-5 | - | TRBD2 | TRBV7-6 | TGTGCCAGCAGCTTTTTAGCGGGGCTCCAAGAGACCCAGTACTTC | CASSFLAGLQETQYF
TRBJ1-6 | - | - | TRBV7-2 | TGTGCCAGCAGCCCCCGGACACCTAGTAATTCACCCCTCCACTTT | CASSPRTPSNSPLHF
TRBJ1-3 | - | - | TRBV27 | TGTGCCAGCAGTTCCGGGAGACAAGGTGACACCATATATTTT | CASSSGRQGDTIYF